This T cell receptor (beta chain) was recovered during a study of control samples from healthy donors and cancer patients. Germline-derived CDR1 and CDR2 are MNHEY and SVGAGI. The length of the CDR3 is 14 residues. The V gene lost 8 bases and the J gene lost 5 bases, with 18 bases spanning the gap. TCRdb keeps only in-frame clones here, not all; method: immunoSEQ multiplex PCR. The table records roughly 120,000 clones, approximately 87% of them present only once. The gene calls are TRBV6-5 and TRBJ2-5, with D possibly TRBD1 on 6 matching bases. The sample consisted of blood. This receptor was obtained from a man aged 25 to 45 in good health. CDR3 residues: CASYGGQRQETQYF. CDR3 coding DNA: TGTGCCAGCTATGGTGGACAGCGGCAGGAGACCCAGTACTTC.